The 30 T cell receptor beta chains in this list originate from one sample, sequenced in a study of blood T cell repertoires in COVID-19. Using immunoSEQ multiplex PCR, the repertoire was profiled, and TCRdb retains in-frame clones only, with some absent. Counted here are 72,000 or so clones, roughly 90% occurring once; the ten biggest clones make up roughly 0.73%. Sequencing was carried out using peripheral blood. All receptors derive from a woman older than 75 with acute or convalescent COVID-19.

The J gene is TRBJ1-5, the V gene TRBV2, with D tentatively TRBD1 (5 bases). V lost 5 bases to trimming and J lost 7 bases, with 15 bases between them. Germline CDR1 and CDR2: SNHLY and FYNNEI. This CDR3 comprises 14 residues. The DNA for the CDR3 is TGTGCCAGCAGTTCTCTGGGGGGAGGGCAGCCCCAGCATTTT. This gives the protein CASSSLGGGQPQHF.

The chain carries TRBV10-1 and TRBJ1-1; a possible D gene is TRBD1 (5 bases). The germline V gene has CDR1 WNHNN and CDR2 SYGVQD (reference sequence). Trimming stripped 6 bases from V and 6 bases from J, with 14 bases between. The CDR3 covers 13 residues. In DNA, the CDR3 is TGCGCCAGCAGGCCGAGGAGGGGTCCTGAAGCTTTCTTT. Translated: CASRPRRGPEAFF.

The chain joins TRBV28 to TRBJ1-1; D may be TRBD1 (6 bases). Trimming left V 5 bases short and J 7 bases short, with 14 bases between. The V gene's germline CDR1 is MDHEN and CDR2 SYDVKM. This CDR3 comprises 13 residues. CDR3 region: CASSLDSRIEAFF. The CDR3, as DNA: TGTGCCAGCAGTCTGGACAGCCGTATTGAAGCTTTCTTT.

The CDR3 bases are TGCGCCAGCAGCCAAGAATACAGGGCGGCCGGGGAGCTGTTTTTT. This gives the protein CASSQEYRAAGELFF. This chain links TRBV4-3 with TRBJ2-2, with D perhaps TRBD1 (6 bases). V shed 0 bases and J shed 6 bases, with 11 bases lying between them. Germline CDR1 and CDR2: LGHNA and YSLEER. This CDR3 is 15 amino acids long.

The chain joins TRBV7-9 to TRBJ2-7, with 7 positions matching TRBD2. This CDR3 comprises 13 residues. CDR1 and CDR2 from the germline V gene are SEHNR and FQNEAQ (reference sequence). V trimming: 9 bases; J trimming: 0 bases; junction bases outside the gene matches: 5. CDR3 bases: TGTGCCAGTACTGGGACTACCTCCTACGAGCAGTACTTC. Its translation: CASTGTTSYEQYF.

The gene calls are TRBV5-1 and TRBJ1-2; possibly TRBD1 for D (6 bases). Per germline, CDR1 SGHRS and CDR2 YFSETQ. V shed 5 bases and J shed 1 base, with 12 bases lying between them. The CDR3 is 14 residues long. The CDR3: CASRQQGGNYGYTF. The CDR3 DNA reads TGCGCCAGCAGGCAACAGGGCGGTAACTATGGCTACACCTTC.

This clone was found once. V gene TRBV7-3 combines with J gene TRBJ1-6; D may be TRBD1 (5 bases). CDR3 size: 14 residues. Trimming pared 3 bases from V and 7 bases from J, leaving 10 bases between. The germline CDR1 and CDR2 sequences are SGHTA and FQGTGA. The CDR3 DNA reads TGTGCCAGCAGCTTGAGGCCAGGGAATTCACCCCTCCACTTT. Encoded protein: CASSLRPGNSPLHF.

The chain recombines TRBV5-1 with TRBJ2-1, with 11 bases lining up with TRBD2. V shed 1 base, J shed 6 bases, and the junction held 6 bases outside the gene matches. Germline-derived CDR1 and CDR2 are SGHRS and YFSETQ. The CDR3 runs to 16 residues. DNA of the CDR3: TGCGCCAGCAGCTTGCTACTAGCGGGAGTAGGCAATGAGCAGTTCTTC. It specifies CASSLLLAGVGNEQFF.

The V call is TRBV7-2, the J call TRBJ1-3; TRBD1 agrees at 8 bases. The CDR3 loop spans 16 amino acids. V was pared by 5 bases and J by 8 bases, with 14 bases of the junction left unmatched. The V gene's germline CDR1 is SGHTA and CDR2 FQGNSA. The CDR3 bases are TGTGCCAGCAGCCCAGGGCAGGGGGCGCGAGTTCACACCATATATTTT. Encoded protein: CASSPGQGARVHTIYF. Drawing the rest from reference TRBV7-2 and TRBJ1-3, the complete variable domain is GAGVSQSPSNKVTEKGKDVELRCDPISGHTALYWYRQSLGQGLEFLIYFQGNSAPDKSGLPSDRFSAERTGGSVSTLTIQRTQQEDSAVYLCASSPGQGARVHTIYFGEGSWLTVV.

J is TRBJ1-4 and V is TRBV5-6; 7 bases are shared with TRBD1. The V gene end was trimmed by 0 bases and the J gene end by 7 bases; junction bases not matched to a gene: 6. The CDR3 has 15 residues. The germline V gene has CDR1 SGHDT and CDR2 YYEEEE. CDR3 DNA: TGTGCCAGCAGCTTGGTGAGGGGGCTCGGTGAAAAACTGTTTTTT. It is translated as CASSLVRGLGEKLFF.

This chain connects TRBV7-3 to TRBJ2-1; D possibly corresponds to TRBD2 (6 bases). CDR1 SGHTA and CDR2 FQGTGA come from the germline V gene. Between the trimmed V and J ends, which lost 5 bases and 6 bases, there was a span of 17 bases. This CDR3 is 15 amino acids long. The CDR3 DNA follows: TGTGCCAGCAGCCCCCGACCCCAGGGACTCAATGAGCAGTTCTTC. Translated: CASSPRPQGLNEQFF.

This rearrangement joins TRBV5-4 to TRBJ2-7; 9 nucleotides agree with TRBD2. The CDR3 is made up of 14 amino acids. Germline-derived CDR1 and CDR2 are SGHNT and YYREEE (reference sequence). V trimming: 4 bases; J trimming: 3 bases; junction bases outside the gene matches: 5. The CDR3 nucleotides are TGTGCCAGCAGCACCCGACTAGCGGACTACGAGCAGTACTTC. It codes for CASSTRLADYEQYF.

The chain carries TRBV7-9 and TRBJ2-1, with 11 bases lining up with TRBD2. The CDR3 covers 15 residues. Looked up from germline, CDR1 is SEHNR and CDR2 is FQNEAQ (reference sequence). The V segment lost 4 bases and the J segment 4 bases; nucleotides outside the gene matches: 3. The CDR3 protein is CASSSGTSGYNEQFF. The CDR3 nucleotides read TGTGCCAGCAGCTCCGGGACTAGCGGTTACAATGAGCAGTTCTTC.

The chain uses TRBV7-9 and TRBJ2-6; 7 nucleotides line up with TRBD2. The CDR3 has 15 residues. Germline assignment: CDR1 SEHNR and CDR2 FQNEAQ (reference sequence). The ends lost 3 bases at V and 2 bases at J; junction bases unmatched: 1. DNA of the CDR3: TGTGCCAGCAGCTTTGGGGGGGCTGGGGCCAACGTCCTGACTTTC. This translates into CASSFGGAGANVLTF.

The sample holds one count of this clone. The chain carries TRBV7-9 and TRBJ1-1; 7 bases are shared with TRBD1. The CDR3 is 14 residues long. With V trimmed by 5 bases and J by 1 base, 4 bases remained unmatched. Per germline, CDR1 SEHNR and CDR2 FQNEAQ (reference sequence). In DNA, the CDR3 is TGTGCCAGCAGCGCAGCAGGGGGGAACACTGAAGCTTTCTTT. This encodes CASSAAGGNTEAFF.

The chain uses TRBV10-3 and TRBJ2-1; 14 bases agree with TRBD2. The V gene end was trimmed by 0 bases and the J gene end by 10 bases; junction bases not matched to a gene: 2. The CDR3 consists of 15 residues. Per the germline V gene, CDR1 is ENHRY and CDR2 is SYGVKD. The CDR3 protein is CAISESTSGGAEQFF. CDR3 in DNA: TGTGCCATCAGTGAGTCGACTAGCGGGGGGGCCGAGCAGTTCTTC.

The rearrangement joins TRBV2 to TRBJ1-2, with D possibly TRBD1 on 6 matching bases. V was shortened by 8 bases and J by 5 bases, with 15 bases between the two germline ends. CDR1 is SNHLY and CDR2 is FYNNEI in the germline V gene. The CDR3 sequence is 13 residues long. CDR3 region: CASQRSDSYGYTF. In DNA, the CDR3 is TGTGCCAGCCAACGATCGGACAGTTATGGCTACACCTTC.

J is TRBJ1-5 and V is TRBV4-3; D unresolved. Germline V lookup: CDR1 LGHNA, CDR2 YSLEER. The CDR3 runs 15 residues. Trimming removed 4 bases at V and 4 bases at J, with 14 bases between. CDR3 coding DNA: TGCGCCAGCAGCCTCAGCTCAGGATTAAATCAGCCCCAGCATTTT. It encodes CASSLSSGLNQPQHF.

V usage is TRBV9 and J usage is TRBJ2-7, with 7 bases lining up with TRBD2. There are 13 residues in the CDR3. J gave up 6 bases and V 7 bases, and 10 bases lay outside the gene matches. Germline V lookup: CDR1 SGDLS, CDR2 YYNGEE. The CDR3 bases are TGTGCCAGCGGGAGGGGTCGAGAGCGCGAGCAGTACTTC. It encodes CASGRGREREQYF.

The chain recombines TRBV19 with TRBJ1-3; 7 bases align to TRBD1. The ends lost 6 bases at V and 2 bases at J; junction bases unmatched: 4. This CDR3 region has 14 residues. Germline V lookup: CDR1 LNHDA, CDR2 SQIVND (reference sequence). The CDR3, as DNA: TGTGCCAGTAGCTTGACAGGGCCTGGAAACACCATATATTTT. Protein product: CASSLTGPGNTIYF. Supplemented by reference TRBV19 and TRBJ1-3, the full variable domain reads DGGITQSPKYLFRKEGQNVTLSCEQNLNHDAMYWYRQDPGQGLRLIYYSQIVNDFQKGDIAEGYSVSREKKESFPLTVTSAQKNPTAFYLCASSLTGPGNTIYFGEGSWLTVV.

The chain carries TRBV19 and TRBJ1-2; D not certain. The CDR3 extends over 13 amino acids. The ends were cut back, 3 bases at V and 2 bases at J, with 7 bases in the middle. The germline CDR1 and CDR2 sequences are LNHDA and SQIVND (reference sequence). The CDR3 is CASSIRENYGYTF. CDR3 DNA: TGTGCCAGTAGTATTCGGGAAAACTATGGCTACACCTTC. Supplemented by reference TRBV19 and TRBJ1-2, the full variable domain reads DGGITQSPKYLFRKEGQNVTLSCEQNLNHDAMYWYRQDPGQGLRLIYYSQIVNDFQKGDIAEGYSVSREKKESFPLTVTSAQKNPTAFYLCASSIRENYGYTFGSGTRLTVV.

This chain connects TRBV5-1 to TRBJ2-7; 9 bases fit TRBD1. Germline CDR1 SGHRS, CDR2 YFSETQ. CDR3 length: 14 amino acids. V lost 4 bases, J lost 6 bases, and 8 bases stayed unmatched. The CDR3 coding sequence is TGCGCCAGCAGCATCCTGACAGGGGGTGGCGAGCAGTACTTC. This codes for CASSILTGGGEQYF. Full variable domain (missing parts from reference TRBV5-1 and TRBJ2-7): KAGVTQTPRYLIKTRGQQVTLSCSPISGHRSVSWYQQTPGQGLQFLFEYFSETQRNKGNFPGRFSGRQFSNSRSEMNVSTLELGDSALYLCASSILTGGGEQYFGPGTRLTVT.

The CDR3 loop reads CASSTIGTGYNEQFF. The DNA for the CDR3 is TGTGCCAGCAGCACTATAGGGACAGGCTACAATGAGCAGTTCTTC. The chain combines TRBV21-1 with TRBJ2-1; the D call in the table, TRBD1, was not verified against the DNA. TRBV21-1 is a pseudogene locus. This CDR3 has 15 residues.

The V gene is TRBV6-5, the J gene TRBJ1-2, with D possibly being TRBD1 (5 bases). Per the germline V gene, CDR1 is MNHEY and CDR2 is SVGAGI. The V end was cut by 5 bases, the J end by 8 bases, with 21 bases between. This CDR3 region has 15 residues. This CDR3 is CASSNGVGERGGYTF. In nucleotides, the CDR3 is TGTGCCAGCAGTAACGGGGTGGGGGAGCGGGGCGGCTACACCTTC.

The chain uses TRBV28 and TRBJ2-7, with 8 bases matching TRBD2. This CDR3 comprises 15 residues. V was clipped by 2 bases and J by 0 bases; unmatched bases: 3. Germline assignment: CDR1 MDHEN and CDR2 SYDVKM. CDR3 in DNA: TGTGCCAGCAGTTTAACTAGCGGAGCCTCCTACGAGCAGTACTTC. It specifies CASSLTSGASYEQYF.

As DNA, the CDR3 is TGTGCCAGCAGTCGGAGGAGGCTAGCGGTTCTTTACAATGAGCAGTTCTTC. Translated: CASSRRRLAVLYNEQFF. The J gene is TRBJ2-1, the V gene TRBV28; 7 bases map to TRBD2. The CDR3 extends over 17 amino acids. After removal of 5 bases from V and 4 bases from J, the junction contained 14 bases not matched to a gene. Germline lookup yields CDR1 MDHEN and CDR2 SYDVKM.

J is TRBJ1-1 and V is TRBV11-2; 7 bases are shared with TRBD1. The junction had 8 bases not matched to a gene; V was cut back by 6 bases and J by 4 bases. Germline V lookup: CDR1 SGHAT, CDR2 FQNNGV. The CDR3 has 14 residues. The chain's CDR3 is CASRPGTAGTEAFF. The CDR3 DNA follows: TGTGCCAGCAGGCCCGGGACAGCGGGCACTGAAGCTTTCTTT.

The V call is TRBV7-9, the J call TRBJ2-7; TRBD1 agrees at 7 bases. The CDR3 sequence is 12 residues long. CDR1 is SEHNR and CDR2 is FQNEAQ in the germline V gene (reference sequence). The J segment lost 6 bases and the V segment lost 5 bases, leaving 4 bases of the junction unmatched. The CDR3 region is CASSLGGVEQYF. CDR3 bases: TGTGCCAGCAGCCTAGGGGGCGTCGAGCAGTACTTC. Together with reference TRBV7-9 and TRBJ2-7, the CDR3 gives the full variable domain: DTGVSQNPRHKITKRGQNVTFRCDPISEHNRLYWYRQTLGQGPEFLTYFQNEAQLEKSRLLSDRFSAERPKGSFSTLEIQRTEQGDSAMYLCASSLGGVEQYFGPGTRLTVT.

This clone was observed once. V usage is TRBV7-4 and J usage is TRBJ2-7; TRBD2 agrees at 11 bases. CDR3 length: 19 amino acids. Looked up from germline, CDR1 is SGHVT and CDR2 is SQSDAQ. V lost 4 bases and J lost 2; bases outside the gene matches: 16. The CDR3 loop reads CASSSGSASGGKAAYEQYF. The CDR3 DNA sequence: TGTGCCAGCAGCTCCGGGAGCGCTAGCGGGGGGAAGGCGGCCTACGAGCAGTACTTC.

This chain uses TRBV19 with TRBJ1-2; 7 nucleotides agree with TRBD1. V was pared by 4 bases and J by 7 bases, with 3 bases of the junction left unmatched. Germline values: CDR1 LNHDA, CDR2 SQIVND (reference sequence). The CDR3 totals 12 residues. CDR3 sequence: CASSNRGLGYTF. DNA of the CDR3: TGTGCCAGTAGTAACAGGGGACTTGGCTACACCTTC.